This entry is about one T cell receptor beta chain. This CDR3 comprises 19 residues. V trimming: 1 base; J trimming: 1 base; junction bases outside the gene matches: 13. Germline lookup yields CDR1 SGHTS and CDR2 YDEGEE. Here immunoSEQ multiplex PCR was the method, and the copy in TCRdb shows in-frame clones only, minus some. The profile covers about 160,000 clones, with 77% appearing a single time and approximately 3% taken by the ten largest. This specimen comes from a study of blood T cell repertoires in COVID-19. The V gene is TRBV5-8, the J gene TRBJ2-3, with TRBD1 matching 9 bases. Material for sequencing was peripheral blood. The clonotype originates from a man in his sixties or seventies with acute or convalescent COVID-19. CDR3 in DNA: TGTGCCAGCAGCTTGCCGGGACAGGGTCCAATCGGGGGCACAGATACGCAGTATTTT. It translates to CASSLPGQGPIGGTDTQYF.